This TCR beta chain stems from a study of blood T cell repertoires in COVID-19. Original processing methods: Estimation of nucleated cell counts relied on the amplification of reference gene primers. TCRdb's table, derived via immunoSEQ multiplex PCR, lists solely in-frame clones and lacks some. V, J and clone size were drawn from that table, and D and trimming were deduced from the DNA. In the table there are roughly 250,000 clones, roughly 88% of which are singletons. This CDR3 spans 15 amino acids. V gave up 0 bases and J gave up 7 bases, with 15 bases separating them. The germline V gene has CDR1 GTSNPN and CDR2 SVGIG (reference sequence).

This clonotype originated in a human donor with COVID-19, enrolled during active disease. The donor label of this sample is uncertain. This chain joins TRBV30 and TRBJ1-4; D is possibly TRBD1 (6 bases). Sequencing was carried out using peripheral blood. The CDR3: CAWSVLQGPGEKLFF. CDR3 bases: TGTGCCTGGAGTGTATTGCAGGGGCCTGGTGAAAAACTGTTTTTT.